A single sample gave rise to the 25 T cell receptor beta chains below, sequenced in a study of shared clonotypes between healthy human individuals. Naivety among CD8 cells was defined by CD45RO negativity and positive CCR7 selection, thereby excluding terminally differentiated effector memory CD45RA+ cells. Assay: immunoSEQ multiplex PCR; the TCRdb copy retains only in-frame clones and omits some. The sample lists about 580,000 clones, roughly 98% occurring once. Sample: naive CD8+ T cells sorted from blood. The receptors stem from a man aged 25-45 years in good health.

V is TRBV4-1 and J is TRBJ2-7; D remains unclear. V was shortened by 1 base and J by 2 bases, with 6 bases between the two germline ends. The CDR3 sequence is 13 residues long. Germline V lookup: CDR1 MGHRA, CDR2 YSYEKL. The CDR3 loop reads CASSQAGAYEQYF. CDR3 DNA: TGCGCCAGCAGCCAAGCAGGAGCCTACGAGCAGTACTTC.

The J gene is TRBJ1-1, the V gene TRBV27; D is possibly TRBD1 (5 bases). CDR1 and CDR2 (germline): MNHEY, SMNVEV (reference sequence). The CDR3 sequence is 15 residues long. Trimming shortened V by 4 bases and J by 5 bases, and 17 bases separated the two germline ends. The CDR3 here is CASSWSGGGTTEAFF. The CDR3 DNA sequence: TGTGCCAGCAGTTGGTCGGGTGGGGGGACTACTGAAGCTTTCTTT.

A single count supports this clone. The chain employs TRBV27 and TRBJ2-1; 8 bases are a match to TRBD2. The CDR3 extends over 16 amino acids. V lost 0 bases and J lost 5; bases outside the gene matches: 6. Looked up from germline, CDR1 is MNHEY and CDR2 is SMNVEV (reference sequence). The CDR3, as DNA: TGTGCCAGCAGTTTATCCCCGGGAGGGACTAACAATGAGCAGTTCTTC. This codes for CASSLSPGGTNNEQFF.

The chain has TRBV19 and TRBJ2-7; D is perhaps TRBD2 (7 bases). Germline V gene lookup returns CDR1 LNHDA and CDR2 SQIVND (reference sequence). V was cut by 5 bases and J by 3 bases, with 14 bases left in between. CDR3 size: 14 residues. The CDR3 spells CASSPGEGVYEQYF. The CDR3 DNA sequence: TGTGCCAGTAGTCCTGGGGAGGGGGTCTACGAGCAGTACTTC.

This clone is a singleton in its sample. The rearrangement links TRBV28 to TRBJ2-5; TRBD1 is a possible D gene (6 bases). Germline V lookup: CDR1 MDHEN, CDR2 SYDVKM. The germline V and J ends were trimmed by 3 bases and 2 bases, with 13 bases remaining between them. The CDR3 contains 15 residues. CDR3 in amino acids: CASSFGQGLQETQYF. In DNA form, the CDR3 reads TGTGCCAGCAGTTTCGGTCAGGGGCTTCAAGAGACCCAGTACTTC.

This clone has a single count. This chain connects TRBV7-7 to TRBJ2-7; TRBD1 matches at 11 bases. The CDR3 covers 19 residues. Germline lookup yields CDR1 SSHAT and CDR2 FNYEAQ (reference sequence). CDR3 sequence reads: CSEVEVDRGGQGASYEQYF. CDR3 nucleotides: TGTTCCGAAGTAGAGGTTGATCGGGGAGGACAGGGGGCCTCCTACGAGCAGTACTTC.

The chain links TRBV7-2 to TRBJ2-1; 10 nucleotides line up with TRBD2. With 5 bases clipped from V and 0 bases from J, the junction kept 7 bases outside the gene matches. Per the germline V gene, CDR1 is SGHTA and CDR2 is FQGNSA. The CDR3 loop spans 17 amino acids. Here the CDR3 reads CASSGGTSDPSYNEQFF. CDR3 DNA: TGTGCCAGCAGCGGGGGGACTAGCGATCCCTCCTACAATGAGCAGTTCTTC. The whole variable domain, filled in from reference TRBV7-2 and TRBJ2-1, reads GAGVSQSPSNKVTEKGKDVELRCDPISGHTALYWYRQSLGQGLEFLIYFQGNSAPDKSGLPSDRFSAERTGGSVSTLTIQRTQQEDSAVYLCASSGGTSDPSYNEQFFGPGTRLTVL.

This chain connects TRBV19 to TRBJ2-1; TRBD2 matches 7 bases. The CDR3 loop spans 15 amino acids. The J segment lost 3 bases and the V segment lost 2 bases, leaving 4 bases of the junction unmatched. Germline V CDR1 and CDR2: LNHDA, SQIVND (reference sequence). The CDR3, as DNA: TGTGCCAGTAGTATAACTAGCGTACTCTACAATGAGCAGTTCTTC. As protein: CASSITSVLYNEQFF.

The rearrangement joins TRBV5-1 to TRBJ1-1; D unresolved. Trimming stripped 2 bases from V and 0 bases from J, with 8 bases between. This CDR3 has 14 amino acids. The germline V gene encodes CDR1 SGHRS and CDR2 YFSETQ. The CDR3 is CASSFRAVNTEAFF. In DNA, the CDR3 is TGCGCCAGCAGCTTTAGGGCGGTGAACACTGAAGCTTTCTTT.

The chain recombines TRBV4-2 with TRBJ2-3; 13 nucleotides match TRBD2. Trimming removed 2 bases from V and 3 bases from J; junction bases left unmatched: 5. Germline loops: CDR1 LGHNA, CDR2 YNFKEQ. The CDR3 extends over 17 amino acids. CDR3 protein: CASSQRGTSGTTDTQYF. CDR3 DNA sequence: TGTGCCAGCAGCCAACGGGGGACTAGCGGGACTACAGATACGCAGTATTTT.

CDR3 coding DNA: TGCAGCGTTGAGCTGGGATCGCTCGCATCCTACGAGCAGTACTTC. Amino acid sequence: CSVELGSLASYEQYF. This chain uses TRBV29-1 with TRBJ2-7; D remains ambiguous. The germline CDR1 and CDR2 sequences are SQVTM and ANQGSEA. The CDR3 has 15 residues. V was trimmed by 3 bases and J by 1 base, leaving 16 bases between them.

Only one count was recorded for this clone. The V call is TRBV27, the J call TRBJ2-1, with 8 bases identical to TRBD2. Trimming removed 0 bases from V and 2 bases from J; junction bases left unmatched: 3. This CDR3 is built from 16 residues. Germline V gives CDR1 MNHEY, CDR2 SMNVEV (reference sequence). This CDR3 reads CASSLSSGETYNEQFF. The CDR3 DNA is TGTGCCAGCAGTTTATCTAGCGGGGAGACCTACAATGAGCAGTTCTTC.

The chain carries TRBV28 and TRBJ2-1; D is unresolved. Germline CDR1 and CDR2: MDHEN and SYDVKM. The CDR3 extends over 15 amino acids. V lost 3 bases, J lost 7 bases, and 16 bases lay in between. The CDR3: CASSLLSEARNEQFF. CDR3 in DNA: TGTGCCAGCAGTTTGTTGAGTGAGGCGAGGAATGAGCAGTTCTTC.

The V gene is TRBV13, the J gene TRBJ2-7; D uncertain. With 7 bases removed from V and 0 bases from J, the gap between germline ends came to 10 bases. CDR1 and CDR2 (germline): PRHDT, FYEKMQ (reference sequence). CDR3 length equals 13 residues. The CDR3 is CASKAPNSYEQYF. The CDR3, as DNA: TGTGCCAGCAAAGCACCGAACTCCTACGAGCAGTACTTC.

The rearrangement links TRBV14 to TRBJ2-2, with TRBD2 identical over 8 bases. V trimming: 1 base; J trimming: 7 bases; junction bases outside the gene matches: 11. The germline CDR1 and CDR2 sequences are SGHDN and FVKESK. This CDR3 spans 17 amino acids. The CDR3 coding sequence is TGTGCCAGCAGCCAAGGGGCCAGCGGGAGTATGGACGGGGAGCTGTTTTTT. Encoded protein: CASSQGASGSMDGELFF.

This clone has a single count. V is TRBV2 and J is TRBJ2-5; D not resolved. The germline V gene has CDR1 SNHLY and CDR2 FYNNEI. Trimming removed 7 bases at V and 4 bases at J, with 10 bases between. The CDR3 covers 12 residues. CDR3 nucleotide sequence: TGTGCCAGCATGGGCGGAATAGAGACCCAGTACTTC. It encodes CASMGGIETQYF. Supplemented by reference TRBV2 and TRBJ2-5, the full variable domain reads EPEVTQTPSHQVTQMGQEVILRCVPISNHLYFYWYRQILGQKVEFLVSFYNNEISEKSEIFDDQFSVERPDGSNFTLKIRSTKLEDSAMYFCASMGGIETQYFGPGTRLLVL.

The chain couples TRBV5-5 to TRBJ2-1, with D maybe TRBD2 (5 bases). The CDR3 is 15 amino acids. V was shortened by 1 base and J by 2 bases, with 10 bases between the two germline ends. CDR1 SGHKS and CDR2 YYEKEE come from the germline V gene (reference sequence). CDR3 nucleotide sequence: TGTGCCAGCAGCTTGCAAGCGGTCCCCTACAATGAGCAGTTCTTC. The encoded protein is CASSLQAVPYNEQFF.

Here the CDR3 DNA reads TGTGCCAGCAGCTTAGAAGGGGAGAACACTGAAGCTTTCTTT. Protein: CASSLEGENTEAFF. The V gene is TRBV13, the J gene TRBJ1-1, with D possibly matching TRBD1 (5 bases). The CDR3 extends over 14 amino acids. Germline assignment: CDR1 PRHDT and CDR2 FYEKMQ (reference sequence). V gave up 1 base and J gave up 1 base, with 7 bases separating them.

V usage is TRBV4-1 and J usage is TRBJ2-6; 7 bases align to TRBD2. The length of the CDR3 is 19 residues. CDR1 and CDR2 (germline): MGHRA, YSYEKL. J gave up 4 bases and V 0 bases, and 12 bases lay outside the gene matches. The CDR3, as DNA: TGCGCCAGCAGCCAAGATATGGGACGGGAGGCCGTAGGGGCCAACGTCCTGACTTTC. Translation: CASSQDMGREAVGANVLTF.

This clone was picked up one time. The identical CDR3 is also encoded by other nucleotide sequences in the sample. This chain links TRBV7-9 with TRBJ2-7; no firm D call. The CDR3 extends over 13 amino acids. Trimming removed 4 bases from V and 2 bases from J, with 9 bases in between. CDR1 SEHNR and CDR2 FQNEAQ come from the germline V gene (reference sequence). The CDR3 region has the DNA TGTGCCAGCAGCTCCCGTGGAACCTACGAGCAGTACTTC. It codes for CASSSRGTYEQYF.

This chain uses TRBV19 with TRBJ1-5, with D hard to call. The ends were cut back, 1 base at V and 1 base at J, with 8 bases in the middle. The V gene's germline CDR1 is LNHDA and CDR2 SQIVND (reference sequence). This CDR3 is built from 15 residues. The CDR3 spells CASSIAPWSNQPQHF. The CDR3 DNA reads TGTGCCAGTAGTATAGCACCTTGGAGCAATCAGCCCCAGCATTTT. The complete variable domain, with remaining parts taken from reference TRBV19 and TRBJ1-5, reads DGGITQSPKYLFRKEGQNVTLSCEQNLNHDAMYWYRQDPGQGLRLIYYSQIVNDFQKGDIAEGYSVSREKKESFPLTVTSAQKNPTAFYLCASSIAPWSNQPQHFGDGTRLSIL.

The V call is TRBV5-6, the J call TRBJ2-2, with TRBD1 identical over 8 bases. Unmatched junction bases numbered 9, after V lost 4 bases and J lost 1 base. Germline values: CDR1 SGHDT, CDR2 YYEEEE. The CDR3 covers 17 residues. CDR3: CASSRSPGTGNTGELFF. CDR3 DNA sequence: TGTGCCAGCAGCAGAAGTCCCGGGACAGGGAACACCGGGGAGCTGTTTTTT.

V usage is TRBV15 and J usage is TRBJ1-1; no firm D call. The V gene lost 1 base and the J gene lost 4 bases, with 7 bases spanning the gap. The length of the CDR3 is 13 residues. Germline CDR1 is LNHNV and CDR2 is YYDKDF (reference sequence). CDR3 amino acids: CATSRARGTEAFF. The CDR3 nucleotides read TGTGCCACCAGCAGAGCCCGGGGCACTGAAGCTTTCTTT.

J is TRBJ2-7 and V is TRBV28, with 9 positions matching TRBD2. The CDR3 sequence is 17 residues long. V trimming: 4 bases; J trimming: 2 bases; junction bases outside the gene matches: 12. Germline V gives CDR1 MDHEN, CDR2 SYDVKM. The CDR3 DNA reads TGTGCCAGCAGTTCGGGACTAGCTTTAGGACCGGCCTACGAGCAGTACTTC. Protein sequence: CASSSGLALGPAYEQYF.

This chain connects TRBV6-5 to TRBJ1-4; the match to TRBD1 covers 7 bases. The CDR3 spans 14 residues. Unmatched junction bases numbered 6, after V lost 6 bases and J lost 5 bases. In germline, CDR1 is MNHEY, CDR2 SVGAGI. The CDR3 DNA reads as TGTGCCAGCAGATCCGGGACAGAGAATGAAAAACTGTTTTTT. This codes for CASRSGTENEKLFF.